The clone carrying this T cell receptor (beta chain) was recorded once. The antigen is undetermined. V gave up 0 bases and J gave up 4 bases, with 6 bases separating them. Germline values: CDR1 GTSNPN, CDR2 SVGIG (reference sequence). The CDR3 totals 12 residues. The sample originates from a study of T cell responses to AZD1222 COVID-19 vaccine. Study at large: Combined were second doses at about 4 or about 12 weeks.

Notes on the study in general: CD4 TCRs associated with vaccination spanned spike, dominating at 160-218 and 743-854. Reports say nearly half of spike-specific TCRs go after unmutated variant regions. The donor group comprised mostly white British people and more females; the analysis possibly underestimated clonal diversity.

The assay was immunoSEQ multiplex PCR, and TCRdb's table has in-frame clones only and misses some. This sample carries approximately 130,000 clones, approximately 93% of them seen once, and the ten largest clones take 3.1%. This sample comprised peripheral blood, obtained on day 0 of AZD1222 vaccination. The receptor's source is an adult in good health. The chain is built from TRBV30 and TRBJ1-1; D is unresolved. The CDR3 nucleotides read TGTGCCTGGAGTGTATATGGCACTGAAGCTTTCTTT. This gives the protein CAWSVYGTEAFF.